This T cell receptor beta chain was identified during a study of shared clonotypes between healthy human individuals. Study-wide findings and caveats: Represented diversity, genetic and exposure-history alike, was limited by few donors. All-four-donor shared clonotypes had higher generation probabilities than non-shared clonotypes did.

About this clone itself: Its antigen is unidentified.

The CDR3 sequence is 13 residues long. The trim removed 5 bases at V and 6 bases at J, leaving 5 bases unmatched. From germline, CDR1 is SEHNR and CDR2 FQNEAQ (reference sequence). Every donor was a Caucasian adult from Nashville, Tennessee. TCRdb keeps only in-frame clones here, not all; method: immunoSEQ multiplex PCR. The sample holds some 2,000,000 clones, approximately 94% seen once. The chain has TRBV7-9 and TRBJ1-2; TRBD1 aligns across 8 bases. The sample consisted of naive CD4+ T cells sorted from blood. Documented subset: CD45RA+ positively selected. The sequence was collected from a man younger than 30 in good health. The CDR3 region is CASSPRTGHGYTF. The CDR3, as DNA: TGTGCCAGCAGCCCACGGACAGGGCATGGCTACACCTTC.